Below, 11 T cell receptor beta chains from the same sample are listed, as sequenced in a study of blood T cell repertoires in COVID-19. The table came from immunoSEQ multiplex PCR; TCRdb's copy has only in-frame clones and leaves some out. There are over 150,000 clones in the sample; 60% to 80% occur only once, and approximately 26% lies in the top ten. The sequenced material came from peripheral blood. Every receptor here comes from a woman in her seventies with acute or convalescent COVID-19.

The CDR3 sequence: CASRGQGLNTGELFF. The CDR3 region has the DNA TGTGCCAGCAGGGGACAGGGTTTGAACACCGGGGAGCTGTTTTTT. The chain uses TRBV2 and TRBJ2-2, with TRBD1 matching 9 bases. V was clipped by 6 bases and J by 1 base; unmatched bases: 3. CDR3 length: 15 residues. The germline gives CDR1 SNHLY, CDR2 FYNNEI.

The V and J genes are TRBV6-5 and TRBJ1-1; 7 positions match TRBD1. Germline CDR1 is MNHEY and CDR2 is SVGAGI. Trimming took 6 bases from V and 4 from J; bases not matched to a gene: 8. The CDR3 spans 14 residues. The CDR3 nucleotides are TGTGCCAGCAGGCAACAGGGGTTTGTCACTGAAGCTTTCTTT. It specifies CASRQQGFVTEAFF.

This rearrangement joins TRBV5-5 to TRBJ2-2, with no clear D. The CDR3 contains 13 residues. Germline CDR1 and CDR2: SGHKS and YYEKEE (reference sequence). Between the trimmed V and J ends, which lost 5 bases and 5 bases, there was a span of 10 bases. CDR3 amino acids: CASSFERTGELFF. The DNA of the CDR3 is TGTGCCAGCAGTTTTGAGAGGACCGGGGAGCTGTTTTTT.

The V gene is TRBV6-4, the J gene TRBJ2-5; TRBD1 agrees at 12 bases. The CDR3 has 17 residues. V lost 4 bases, J lost 3 bases, and 9 bases stayed unmatched. Germline CDR1 is MRHNA and CDR2 is SNTAGT. Here the CDR3 DNA reads TGTGCCAGCAGTGCCTGGGGGGACAGGGGGCCCAAAGAGACCCAGTACTTC. It is translated as CASSAWGDRGPKETQYF.

The chain combines TRBV20-1 with TRBJ1-2, with 7 bases lining up with TRBD1. CDR3 length: 11 amino acids. Germline assignment: CDR1 DFQATT and CDR2 SNEGSKA (reference sequence). The V segment lost 4 bases and the J segment 4 bases; nucleotides outside the gene matches: 0. Written as DNA, the CDR3 is TGCAGTGCTACAGGGGGCTATGGCTACACCTTC. The encoded protein is CSATGGYGYTF.

This clone has a single count. The chain links TRBV10-2 to TRBJ2-7, with a possible D match to TRBD2 (6 bases). Trimming shortened V by 7 bases and J by 0 bases, and 10 bases separated the two germline ends. The CDR3 length is 13 residues. Germline V lookup: CDR1 WSHSY, CDR2 SAAADI. CDR3 residues: CASTGESSYEQYF. Here the CDR3 DNA reads TGCGCCAGCACGGGGGAGAGCTCCTACGAGCAGTACTTC.

The rearrangement uses TRBV19 and TRBJ2-1; D not certain. Trimming shortened V by 0 bases and J by 4 bases, and 13 bases separated the two germline ends. CDR1 and CDR2 (germline): LNHDA, SQIVND (reference sequence). This CDR3 spans 16 amino acids. Here the CDR3 DNA reads TGTGCCAGTAGTATAGATCTCGGTCGAGATTACAATGAGCAGTTCTTC. Encoded protein: CASSIDLGRDYNEQFF. Full variable domain (rest looked up from reference TRBV19 and TRBJ2-1): DGGITQSPKYLFRKEGQNVTLSCEQNLNHDAMYWYRQDPGQGLRLIYYSQIVNDFQKGDIAEGYSVSREKKESFPLTVTSAQKNPTAFYLCASSIDLGRDYNEQFFGPGTRLTVL.

The chain links TRBV7-3 to TRBJ2-1, with TRBD2 identical over 9 bases. V shed 5 bases and J 5 bases; nucleotides not matched to a gene: 7. There are 15 residues in the CDR3. The germline gives CDR1 SGHTA, CDR2 FQGTGA. CDR3 residues: CASSAPGLANNEQFF. The CDR3 DNA is TGTGCCAGCAGCGCTCCCGGACTAGCGAACAATGAGCAGTTCTTC.

The chain combines TRBV7-8 with TRBJ2-1; 7 bases agree with TRBD2. The germline V gene has CDR1 SGHVS and CDR2 FQNEAQ. This CDR3 has 16 residues. V lost 3 bases and J lost 0; bases outside the gene matches: 5. The CDR3 is CASSLNLAVSYNEQFF. The CDR3 DNA reads TGTGCCAGCAGCTTGAACCTAGCGGTCTCCTACAATGAGCAGTTCTTC.

The genes are TRBV19 and TRBJ2-7; D may be TRBD2 (7 bases). The germline gives CDR1 LNHDA, CDR2 SQIVND (reference sequence). Trimming cost V 5 bases and J 2 bases, with 19 bases left between them. The CDR3 sequence is 16 residues long. The CDR3 reads CASSPTRGGLPYEQYF. In DNA form, the CDR3 reads TGTGCCAGTAGTCCCACAAGGGGGGGGCTCCCCTACGAGCAGTACTTC.

This chain uses TRBV9 with TRBJ2-7; the match to TRBD1 covers 8 bases. CDR3 size: 14 residues. The germline CDR1 and CDR2 sequences are SGDLS and YYNGEE. Trimming took 4 bases from V and 7 from J; bases not matched to a gene: 10. This chain's CDR3 is CASSPGQGLGEQYF. The CDR3 nucleotides are TGTGCCAGCAGCCCTGGACAGGGTTTGGGGGAGCAGTACTTC.